One and the same sample provided the 3 T cell receptor beta chains below, sequenced in a study of T cells in localized non-small cell lung cancer. Produced via immunoSEQ multiplex PCR; TCRdb's table is partial and in-frame only. Of about 41,000 clones in the sample, roughly four fifths were seen once. Sample: PBMCs, taken before any cancer treatment. The source is a man aged 40-75 years with stage II lung adenocarcinoma.

The chain uses TRBV6-5 and TRBJ1-5; the D gene is possibly TRBD1 (5 bases). V was clipped by 10 bases and J by 1 base, with 14 bases between them. Germline values: CDR1 MNHEY, CDR2 SVGAGI. The CDR3 sequence is 14 residues long. CDR3 in amino acids: CAISTQGSNQPQHF. In DNA form, the CDR3 reads TGTGCCATCTCTACCCAGGGCAGCAATCAGCCCCAGCATTTT.

The J gene is TRBJ2-5, the V gene TRBV28; 16 bases are shared with TRBD2. The CDR3 is made up of 19 amino acids. Germline V CDR1 and CDR2: MDHEN, SYDVKM. The V segment lost 4 bases and the J segment 4 bases; nucleotides outside the gene matches: 12. The CDR3 coding sequence is TGTGCCAGCAGTTCCCCGGGGACTAGCGGGGGGGCGGGGAGAGAGACCCAGTACTTC. Its translation is CASSSPGTSGGAGRETQYF.

The J gene is TRBJ1-5, the V gene TRBV7-2, with D hard to call. This CDR3 has 19 amino acids. CDR1 is SGHTA and CDR2 is FQGNSA in the germline V gene. V was pared by 3 bases and J by 2 bases, with 23 bases between. In nucleotides, the CDR3 is TGTGCCAGCAGCTTTCGGGCAGCACTCGGGGAAGGTGGCAATCAGCCCCAGCATTTT. This encodes CASSFRAALGEGGNQPQHF. Full variable domain (missing parts from reference TRBV7-2 and TRBJ1-5): GAGVSQSPSNKVTEKGKDVELRCDPISGHTALYWYRQSLGQGLEFLIYFQGNSAPDKSGLPSDRFSAERTGGSVSTLTIQRTQQEDSAVYLCASSFRAALGEGGNQPQHFGDGTRLSIL.